The clone carrying this TCR beta chain was observed at least ten times. Its cognate antigen is unknown. The CDR3 length is 14 residues. Trimming took 1 base from V and 4 from J, leaving 8 bases between them. Looked up from germline, CDR1 is MNHNS and CDR2 is SASEGT. The sample comes from a study of T cells in Graves' hyperthyroidism and ophthalmopathy. Study-wide results and caveats: Model predictions of ophthalmopathy came a median approximately 6.8 months before onset. Peripheral blood also featured most of the thyroid clonotypes expanded above 0.001.

With duration under 3 months, ophthalmopathy was active: Clinical Activity Score at least 3, NOSPECS at least 4. PBMCs were derived from under 13 ml fresh peripheral blood. Amplification yielded TCR beta CDR3 regions, with RNA transcripts as the source. The HTBI set primed first-round TCR CDR3 RT-PCR. TCRdb reanalysed the multiplex PCR reads using MiXCR and keeps one entry per CDR3 protein. The sample lists about 500,000 distinct CDR3 sequences, roughly a sixth occurring once. This chain joins TRBV6-1 and TRBJ1-5; the D is unclear. The TCR comes from a woman in her twenties or thirties with Graves' ophthalmopathy. Sequencing was performed on blood. As DNA, the CDR3 is TGTGCCAGCAGTGAAGGACCCGTAAATCAGCCCCAGCATTTT. This sequence encodes CASSEGPVNQPQHF.